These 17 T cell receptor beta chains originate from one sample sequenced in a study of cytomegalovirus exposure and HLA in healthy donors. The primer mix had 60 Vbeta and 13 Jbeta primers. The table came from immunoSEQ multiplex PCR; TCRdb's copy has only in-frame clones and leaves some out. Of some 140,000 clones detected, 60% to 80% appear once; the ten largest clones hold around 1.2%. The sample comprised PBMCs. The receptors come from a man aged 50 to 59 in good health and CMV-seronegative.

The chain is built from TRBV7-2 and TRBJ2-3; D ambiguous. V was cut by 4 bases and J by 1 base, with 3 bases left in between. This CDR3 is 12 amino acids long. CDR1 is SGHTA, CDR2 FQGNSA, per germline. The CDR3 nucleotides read TGTGCCAGCAGCTCTCGCACAGATACGCAGTATTTT. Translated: CASSSRTDTQYF.

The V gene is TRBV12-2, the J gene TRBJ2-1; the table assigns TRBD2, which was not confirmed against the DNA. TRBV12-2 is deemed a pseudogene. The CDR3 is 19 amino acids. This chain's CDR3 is CASRLGLAPQTLRGNEQFF. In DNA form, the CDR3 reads TGTGCAAGTCGCTTAGGACTAGCCCCCCAAACACTCCGAGGGAATGAGCAGTTCTTC.

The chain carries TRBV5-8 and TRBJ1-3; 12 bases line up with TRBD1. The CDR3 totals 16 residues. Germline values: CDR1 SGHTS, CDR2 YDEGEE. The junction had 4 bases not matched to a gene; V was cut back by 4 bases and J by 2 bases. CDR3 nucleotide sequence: TGTGCCAGCAGCGCGGGACAGGGGGCCGCTGGAAACACCATATATTTT. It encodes CASSAGQGAAGNTIYF.

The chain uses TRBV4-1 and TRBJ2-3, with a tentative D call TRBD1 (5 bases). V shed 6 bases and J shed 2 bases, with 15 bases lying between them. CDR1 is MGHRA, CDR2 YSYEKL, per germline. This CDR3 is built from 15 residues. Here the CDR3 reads CASRGLSANTDTQYF. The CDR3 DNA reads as TGCGCCAGCAGGGGGCTCAGCGCGAACACAGATACGCAGTATTTT.

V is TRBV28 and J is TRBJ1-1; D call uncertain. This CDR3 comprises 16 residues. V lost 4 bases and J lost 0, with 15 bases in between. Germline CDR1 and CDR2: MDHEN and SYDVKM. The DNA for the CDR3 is TGTGCCAGCAGTTCCCCGCACGCAGATTTGAACACTGAAGCTTTCTTT. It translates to CASSSPHADLNTEAFF.

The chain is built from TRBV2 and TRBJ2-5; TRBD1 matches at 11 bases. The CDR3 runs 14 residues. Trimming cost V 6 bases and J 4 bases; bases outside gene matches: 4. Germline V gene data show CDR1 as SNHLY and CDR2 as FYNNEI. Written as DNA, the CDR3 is TGTGCCAGCAGACCGGGACAGGGGGGAGAGACCCAGTACTTC. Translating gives CASRPGQGGETQYF.

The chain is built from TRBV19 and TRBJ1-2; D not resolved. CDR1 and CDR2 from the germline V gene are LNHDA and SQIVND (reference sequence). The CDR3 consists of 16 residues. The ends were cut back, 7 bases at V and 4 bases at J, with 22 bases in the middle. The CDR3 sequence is CASTPLRTVAGYGYTF. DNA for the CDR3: TGTGCCAGTACCCCACTACGGACGGTGGCGGGCTATGGCTACACCTTC. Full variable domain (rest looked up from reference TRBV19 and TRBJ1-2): DGGITQSPKYLFRKEGQNVTLSCEQNLNHDAMYWYRQDPGQGLRLIYYSQIVNDFQKGDIAEGYSVSREKKESFPLTVTSAQKNPTAFYLCASTPLRTVAGYGYTFGSGTRLTVV.

CDR3 loop: CAISGQGTDHEQYF. Here the CDR3 DNA reads TGTGCCATCAGTGGACAGGGTACGGACCACGAGCAGTACTTC. This chain connects TRBV10-3 to TRBJ2-7; 7 nucleotides agree with TRBD1. After removal of 4 bases from V and 5 bases from J, the junction contained 8 bases not matched to a gene. The V gene's germline CDR1 is ENHRY and CDR2 SYGVKD. The CDR3 consists of 14 residues.

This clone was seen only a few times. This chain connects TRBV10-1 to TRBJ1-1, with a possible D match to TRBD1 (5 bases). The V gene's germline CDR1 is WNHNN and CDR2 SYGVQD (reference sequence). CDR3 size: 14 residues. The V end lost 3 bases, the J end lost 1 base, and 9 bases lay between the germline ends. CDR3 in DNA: TGCGCCAGCAGTGATGGGGCTGGGAACACTGAAGCTTTCTTT. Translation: CASSDGAGNTEAFF.

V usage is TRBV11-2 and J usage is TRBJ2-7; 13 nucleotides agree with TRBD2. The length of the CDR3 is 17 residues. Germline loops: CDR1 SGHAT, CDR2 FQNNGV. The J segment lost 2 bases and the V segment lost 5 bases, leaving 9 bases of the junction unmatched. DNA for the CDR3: TGTGCCAGCAGCCGAACCCTAGGGACTAGCGGGACCTACGAGCAGTACTTC. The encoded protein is CASSRTLGTSGTYEQYF.

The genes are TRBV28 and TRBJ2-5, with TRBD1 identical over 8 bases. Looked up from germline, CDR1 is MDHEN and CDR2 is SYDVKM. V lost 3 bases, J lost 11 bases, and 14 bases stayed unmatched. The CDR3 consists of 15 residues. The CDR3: CASSFLDRDYYEQYF. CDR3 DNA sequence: TGTGCCAGCAGTTTCCTGGACAGGGATTATTATGAGCAGTACTTC.

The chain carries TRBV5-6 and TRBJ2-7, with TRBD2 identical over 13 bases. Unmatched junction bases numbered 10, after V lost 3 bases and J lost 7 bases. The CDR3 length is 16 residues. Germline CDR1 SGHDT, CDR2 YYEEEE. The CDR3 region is CASSYTPGLAGAEQYF. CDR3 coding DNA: TGTGCCAGCAGCTATACCCCCGGACTAGCGGGAGCTGAGCAGTACTTC.

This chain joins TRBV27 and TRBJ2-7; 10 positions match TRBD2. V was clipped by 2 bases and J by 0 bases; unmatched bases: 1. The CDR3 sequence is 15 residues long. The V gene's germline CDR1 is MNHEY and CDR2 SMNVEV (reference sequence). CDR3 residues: CASSLTSGDSYEQYF. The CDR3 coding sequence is TGTGCCAGCAGTTTAACTAGCGGGGACTCCTACGAGCAGTACTTC.

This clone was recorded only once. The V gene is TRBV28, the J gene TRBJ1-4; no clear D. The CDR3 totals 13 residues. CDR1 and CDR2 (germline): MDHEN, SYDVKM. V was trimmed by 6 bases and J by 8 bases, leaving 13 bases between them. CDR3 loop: CASSLVGEEKLFF. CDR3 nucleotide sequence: TGTGCCAGCAGCCTTGTTGGGGAGGAAAAACTGTTTTTT.

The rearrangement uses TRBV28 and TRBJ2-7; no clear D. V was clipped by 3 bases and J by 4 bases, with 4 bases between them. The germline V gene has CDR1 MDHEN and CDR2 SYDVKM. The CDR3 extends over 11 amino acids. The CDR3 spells CASSFRYEQYF. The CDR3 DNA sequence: TGTGCCAGCAGTTTTCGGTACGAGCAGTACTTC.

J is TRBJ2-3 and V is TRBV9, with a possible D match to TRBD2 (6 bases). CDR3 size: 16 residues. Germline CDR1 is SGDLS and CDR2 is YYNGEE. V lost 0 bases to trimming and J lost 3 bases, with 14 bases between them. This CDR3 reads CASSVGRDGGTDTQYF. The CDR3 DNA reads TGTGCCAGCAGCGTAGGGCGGGACGGCGGGACAGATACGCAGTATTTT.

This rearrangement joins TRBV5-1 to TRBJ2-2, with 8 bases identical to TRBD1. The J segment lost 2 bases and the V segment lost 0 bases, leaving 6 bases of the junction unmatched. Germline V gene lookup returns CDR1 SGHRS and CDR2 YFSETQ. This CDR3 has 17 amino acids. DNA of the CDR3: TGCGCCAGCAGCTTGGGAGGCGGGACAGGTAACACCGGGGAGCTGTTTTTT. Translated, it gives CASSLGGGTGNTGELFF. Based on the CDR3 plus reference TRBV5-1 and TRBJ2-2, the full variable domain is KAGVTQTPRYLIKTRGQQVTLSCSPISGHRSVSWYQQTPGQGLQFLFEYFSETQRNKGNFPGRFSGRQFSNSRSEMNVSTLELGDSALYLCASSLGGGTGNTGELFFGEGSRLTVL.